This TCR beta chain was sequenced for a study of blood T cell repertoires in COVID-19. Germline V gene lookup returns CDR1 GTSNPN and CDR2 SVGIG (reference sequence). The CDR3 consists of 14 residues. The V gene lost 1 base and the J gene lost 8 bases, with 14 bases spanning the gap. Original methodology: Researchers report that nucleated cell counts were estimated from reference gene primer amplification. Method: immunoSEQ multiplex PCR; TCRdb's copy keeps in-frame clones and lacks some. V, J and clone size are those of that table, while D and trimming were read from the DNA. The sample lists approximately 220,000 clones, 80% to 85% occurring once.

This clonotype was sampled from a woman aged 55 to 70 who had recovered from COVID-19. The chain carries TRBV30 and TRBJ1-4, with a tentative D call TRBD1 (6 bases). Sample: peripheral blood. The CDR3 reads CAWSEGGVGEKLFF. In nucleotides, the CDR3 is TGTGCCTGGAGTGAGGGGGGGGTCGGGGAAAAACTGTTTTTT.